These T cell receptor beta chains were read from a single sample in a study of blood T cell repertoires in COVID-19. The assay was immunoSEQ multiplex PCR, and TCRdb's table has in-frame clones only and misses some. Of tens of thousands of clones in the sample, about 81% were seen once. Input material: peripheral blood. Receptor source: an elderly man with acute or convalescent COVID-19. CDR3s include the opening cysteine and the closing phenylalanine or tryptophan. The order of the fields is D gene, clone size, V gene, J gene, CDR3 DNA, CDR3 protein. D genes are given only for firm matches. For some rows the clone size is stated as once, few or many, or as a class when expanded; others skip it.

d_call: .
clone_size: .
v_call: TRBV6-5
j_call: TRBJ1-3
cdr3_nt: TGTGCCATTTCGGGATTCTCTGGAAACACCATATATTTT
cdr3_aa: CAISGFSGNTIYF

d_call: .
clone_size: .
v_call: TRBV24-1
j_call: TRBJ2-2
cdr3_nt: TGTGCCACCAGTGATTACAACAGGGTCACCGGGGAGCTGTTTTTT
cdr3_aa: CATSDYNRVTGELFF

d_call: TRBD2
clone_size: .
v_call: TRBV7-6
j_call: TRBJ2-2
cdr3_nt: TGTGCCAGCAGCTTAGTAGCGGGAGTCACCGGGGAGCTGTTTTTT
cdr3_aa: CASSLVAGVTGELFF

d_call: .
clone_size: .
v_call: TRBV5-4
j_call: TRBJ1-1
cdr3_nt: TGTGCCAGCAGCTTGCAGGTCCCTGGCGTAGAAGCTTTCTTT
cdr3_aa: CASSLQVPGVEAFF

d_call: .
clone_size: .
v_call: TRBV6-2/TRBV6-3
j_call: TRBJ2-1
cdr3_nt: TGTGCCAGCAGCTTAGGACTGGGCTCCTACAATGAGCAGTTCTTC
cdr3_aa: CASSLGLGSYNEQFF

d_call: TRBD1
clone_size: few
v_call: TRBV7-9
j_call: TRBJ2-7
cdr3_nt: TGTGCCAGCAGCTCACGGGACAGTCTAACCTACGAGCAGTACTTC
cdr3_aa: CASSSRDSLTYEQYF

d_call: TRBD1
clone_size: .
v_call: TRBV5-4
j_call: TRBJ1-5
cdr3_nt: TGTGCCAGCAGCCACAGGGGGCTTAACAATCAGCCCCAGCATTTT
cdr3_aa: CASSHRGLNNQPQHF

d_call: .
clone_size: .
v_call: TRBV27
j_call: TRBJ2-7
cdr3_nt: TGTGCCATCCCGAAACTCCCACGCTACGAGCAGTACTTC
cdr3_aa: CAIPKLPRYEQYF

d_call: .
clone_size: once
v_call: TRBV12-3/TRBV12-4
j_call: TRBJ2-2
cdr3_nt: TGTGCCAGCAGTTCCAGGTACACCGGGGAGCTGTTTTTT
cdr3_aa: CASSSRYTGELFF

d_call: .
clone_size: .
v_call: TRBV19
j_call: TRBJ2-4
cdr3_nt: TGTGCCAGTAGTATAGGTGGCTTTGCACTGGAGAACATTCAGTACTTC
cdr3_aa: CASSIGGFALENIQYF

d_call: .
clone_size: .
v_call: TRBV7-2
j_call: TRBJ1-1
cdr3_nt: TGTGCCAGCAGCCTAATAGGGGCTGAAGCTTTCTTT
cdr3_aa: CASSLIGAEAFF

d_call: .
clone_size: .
v_call: TRBV7-2
j_call: TRBJ1-2
cdr3_nt: TGTGCCAGCAGCGTTCGAGGGTGGTATGGCTACACCTTC
cdr3_aa: CASSVRGWYGYTF

d_call: TRBD1
clone_size: .
v_call: TRBV6-6
j_call: TRBJ1-3
cdr3_nt: TGTGCCAGCAGTTACGTGGGGACAGCCAACACCATATATTTT
cdr3_aa: CASSYVGTANTIYF

d_call: TRBD2
clone_size: .
v_call: TRBV9
j_call: TRBJ2-3
cdr3_nt: TGTGCCAGCAGCGCCAGGACTAGCGGGAGCACAGATACGCAGTATTTT
cdr3_aa: CASSARTSGSTDTQYF

d_call: TRBD1
clone_size: .
v_call: TRBV27
j_call: TRBJ2-7
cdr3_nt: TGTGCCAGCAGTTTATCCGCGACAGGGGGTAGAGACGAGCAGTACTTC
cdr3_aa: CASSLSATGGRDEQYF

d_call: TRBD2
clone_size: .
v_call: TRBV4-2
j_call: TRBJ2-5
cdr3_nt: TGTGCCAGCAGCCAGTTTGCGGGACTAGCGGGAGTCGCGGGGGAGACCCAGTACTTC
cdr3_aa: CASSQFAGLAGVAGETQYF

d_call: TRBD1
clone_size: .
v_call: TRBV7-9
j_call: TRBJ1-4
cdr3_nt: TGTGCCAGCAGCCGCCAAAAGGGGACAGATGATGAAAAACTGTTTTTT
cdr3_aa: CASSRQKGTDDEKLFF

d_call: .
clone_size: few
v_call: TRBV6-2/TRBV6-3
j_call: TRBJ2-7
cdr3_nt: TGTGCCAGCAGTTACCCGCAGGGCTTCACCTACGAGCAGTACTTC
cdr3_aa: CASSYPQGFTYEQYF

d_call: .
clone_size: many
v_call: TRBV4-1
j_call: TRBJ1-4
cdr3_nt: TGCGCCAGCAGCCAACACAGCTCCACAACTAATGAAAAACTGTTTTTT
cdr3_aa: CASSQHSSTTNEKLFF

d_call: .
clone_size: .
v_call: TRBV11-2
j_call: TRBJ2-2
cdr3_nt: TGTGCCAGCAGCTTAAACCCTGGCCGGAGTACCGGGGAGCTGTTTTTT
cdr3_aa: CASSLNPGRSTGELFF

d_call: .
clone_size: .
v_call: TRBV5-4
j_call: TRBJ1-1
cdr3_nt: TGTGCCAGCAGCACGGTCGGGGGGGATGGAACTGAAGCTTTCTTT
cdr3_aa: CASSTVGGDGTEAFF

d_call: .
clone_size: .
v_call: TRBV7-9
j_call: TRBJ1-5
cdr3_nt: TGTGCCAGCAGCCGAGGACAGACCAATCAGCCCCAGCATTTT
cdr3_aa: CASSRGQTNQPQHF

d_call: TRBD2
clone_size: .
v_call: TRBV4-1
j_call: TRBJ2-1
cdr3_nt: TGCGCCAGCAGCCAAACCGCGGGAGCCACCCGGCGGTTCTTC
cdr3_aa: CASSQTAGATRRFF

d_call: .
clone_size: few
v_call: TRBV19
j_call: TRBJ1-1
cdr3_nt: TGTGCCAGTAGTCCCGGGGGGGAGCCGGCTTTCTTT
cdr3_aa: CASSPGGEPAFF

d_call: TRBD2
clone_size: .
v_call: TRBV28
j_call: TRBJ2-3
cdr3_nt: TGTGCCAGCAGTTTATACTCCCCCCTGGCGGGAGATAAAGATACGCAGTATTTT
cdr3_aa: CASSLYSPLAGDKDTQYF

d_call: TRBD1
clone_size: .
v_call: TRBV4-1
j_call: TRBJ1-5
cdr3_nt: TGCGCCAGCAGCCCTTACCGGACAGGGCGAGAGCCCCAGCATTTT
cdr3_aa: CASSPYRTGREPQHF

d_call: .
clone_size: .
v_call: TRBV29-1
j_call: TRBJ1-1
cdr3_nt: TGCAGCGTTGTGGACCCATTGAAGGGGCTGAACACTGAAGCTTTCTTT
cdr3_aa: CSVVDPLKGLNTEAFF

d_call: TRBD2
clone_size: .
v_call: TRBV4-3
j_call: TRBJ2-1
cdr3_nt: TGCGCCAGCAGCCCCCACCCTAGCGGGAGTTACAATGAGCAGTTCTTC
cdr3_aa: CASSPHPSGSYNEQFF

d_call: TRBD1
clone_size: .
v_call: TRBV6-5
j_call: TRBJ2-7
cdr3_nt: TGTGCCAGCAGTTACGGCCTGGGACAGGGGCTCTACGAGCAGTACTTC
cdr3_aa: CASSYGLGQGLYEQYF

d_call: .
clone_size: many
v_call: TRBV7-8
j_call: TRBJ1-1
cdr3_nt: TGTGCCAGCAGCTGGACCTCAGGGACTGAAGCTTTCTTT
cdr3_aa: CASSWTSGTEAFF

d_call: TRBD2
clone_size: .
v_call: TRBV7-3
j_call: TRBJ2-1
cdr3_nt: TGTGCCAGCAGCTTAGCTGGGGGGGGCAATGAGCAGTTCTTC
cdr3_aa: CASSLAGGGNEQFF

d_call: TRBD1
clone_size: .
v_call: TRBV7-9
j_call: TRBJ1-4
cdr3_nt: TGTGCCAGCAGCTCCGGACAGGGGATAGGAAAACTGTTTTTT
cdr3_aa: CASSSGQGIGKLFF

d_call: .
clone_size: many
v_call: TRBV4-2
j_call: TRBJ2-6
cdr3_nt: TGTGCCAGCGGCAGGGCCTCTGGGGCCAACGTCCTGACTTTC
cdr3_aa: CASGRASGANVLTF

d_call: .
clone_size: .
v_call: TRBV7-8
j_call: TRBJ1-4
cdr3_nt: TGTGCCAGCAGCTTTCGGTACGATGAAAAACTGTTTTTT
cdr3_aa: CASSFRYDEKLFF

d_call: TRBD2
clone_size: few
v_call: TRBV10-2
j_call: TRBJ2-7
cdr3_nt: TGCGCCATCCAAGCGGGAGCTCGTGAGCAGTACTTC
cdr3_aa: CAIQAGAREQYF

d_call: .
clone_size: .
v_call: TRBV28
j_call: TRBJ2-7
cdr3_nt: TGTGCCAGCAGTTTTCTCGAGGGTTACGAGCAGTACTTC
cdr3_aa: CASSFLEGYEQYF

d_call: TRBD1
clone_size: once
v_call: TRBV27
j_call: TRBJ2-1
cdr3_nt: TGTGCCAGCAGTTTTAGGGTGGGACAGGGTTACAATGAGCAGTTCTTC
cdr3_aa: CASSFRVGQGYNEQFF

d_call: TRBD1
clone_size: .
v_call: TRBV5-4
j_call: TRBJ2-5
cdr3_nt: TGTGCCACTAACCCTAGGGGGCCGCAAGAGACCCAGTACTTC
cdr3_aa: CATNPRGPQETQYF

d_call: TRBD2
clone_size: few
v_call: TRBV29-1
j_call: TRBJ2-3
cdr3_nt: TGCGGACTAGCGGGAGGGCCTGGAGGAGATACGCAGTATTTT
cdr3_aa: CGLAGGPGGDTQYF

d_call: .
clone_size: .
v_call: TRBV6-2/TRBV6-3
j_call: TRBJ2-7
cdr3_nt: TGTGCCAGCAGTTACAACTCGGAGGGGAATCCCTACGAGCAGTACTTC
cdr3_aa: CASSYNSEGNPYEQYF